This TCR beta chain is from a study of neurological immune-mediated disorders. Findings and limits, study-wide: HTLV-1-associated myelopathy had the most TCR clonal expansion, whereas multiple sclerosis had the least (lower than in healthy controls).

MiXCR, applied by TCRdb to the 5' RACE reads, yields one record per CDR3 protein. In the table there are under 35,000 distinct CDR3 sequences, under 25% of which are singletons. CD4+ or CD8+ T cells, about 950,000 per library, were used for sorted libraries. The CDR3 is 14 residues long. The V end lost 3 bases, the J end lost 4 bases, and 12 bases lay between the germline ends. The germline gives CDR1 SGHTA, CDR2 FQGNSA. In its sample, this clonotype was seen many times. Its specificity is not known. The clonotype comes from a man aged 50-59 years with HTLV-1-associated myelopathy (HAM/TSP). This rearrangement joins TRBV7-2 to TRBJ1-2; the D gene is possibly TRBD1 (5 bases). Source material: CD4+ T cells from blood. In DNA form, the CDR3 reads TGTGCCAGCAGCTTGGGGCGAAGCTTCTATGGCTACACCTTC. Encoded protein: CASSLGRSFYGYTF.